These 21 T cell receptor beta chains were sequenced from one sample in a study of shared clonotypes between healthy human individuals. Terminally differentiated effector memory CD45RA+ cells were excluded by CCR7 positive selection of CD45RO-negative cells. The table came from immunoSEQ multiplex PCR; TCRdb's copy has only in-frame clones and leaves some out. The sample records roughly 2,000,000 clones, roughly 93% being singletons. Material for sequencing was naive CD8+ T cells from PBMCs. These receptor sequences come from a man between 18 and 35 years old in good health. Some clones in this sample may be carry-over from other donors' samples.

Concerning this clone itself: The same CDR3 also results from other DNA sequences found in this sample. CDR3 region: CSVELFYNEQFF. The CDR3 nucleotides read TGCAGCGTTGAACTCTTCTACAATGAGCAGTTCTTC. The V call is TRBV29-1, the J call TRBJ2-1; no firm D call. From germline, CDR1 is SQVTM and CDR2 ANQGSEA. CDR3 length equals 12 residues. V was shortened by 2 bases and J by 3 bases, with 5 bases between the two germline ends.

CDR3 DNA sequence: TGTGCCAGCGGGTCGACCCGGTATAATGAAAAACTGTTTTTT. Its protein is CASGSTRYNEKLFF. This rearrangement joins TRBV7-9 to TRBJ1-4; the D is unclear. There are 14 residues in the CDR3. Germline V lookup: CDR1 SEHNR, CDR2 FQNEAQ (reference sequence). V lost 8 bases and J 4 bases, leaving 14 bases between the germline ends.

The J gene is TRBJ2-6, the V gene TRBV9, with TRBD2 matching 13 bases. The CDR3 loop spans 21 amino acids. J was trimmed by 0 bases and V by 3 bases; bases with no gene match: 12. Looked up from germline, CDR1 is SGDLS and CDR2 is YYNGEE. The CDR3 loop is CASSDGPGLAGKGSGANVLTF. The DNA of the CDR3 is TGTGCCAGCAGCGACGGACCGGGACTAGCGGGAAAGGGCTCTGGGGCCAACGTCCTGACTTTC.

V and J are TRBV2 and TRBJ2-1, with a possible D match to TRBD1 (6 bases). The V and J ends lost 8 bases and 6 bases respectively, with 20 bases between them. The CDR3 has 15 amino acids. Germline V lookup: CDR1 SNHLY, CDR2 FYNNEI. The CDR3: CASLLRGRGSNEQFF. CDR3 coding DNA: TGTGCCAGCCTGCTTCGGGGCAGGGGATCCAATGAGCAGTTCTTC.

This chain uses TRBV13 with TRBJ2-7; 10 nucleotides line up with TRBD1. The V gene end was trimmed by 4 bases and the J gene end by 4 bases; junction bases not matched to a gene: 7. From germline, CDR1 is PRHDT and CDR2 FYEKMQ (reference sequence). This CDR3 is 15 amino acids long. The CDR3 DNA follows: TGTGCCAGCAGCTCCGACCGGACAGGGGGTTACGAGCAGTACTTC. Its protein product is CASSSDRTGGYEQYF.

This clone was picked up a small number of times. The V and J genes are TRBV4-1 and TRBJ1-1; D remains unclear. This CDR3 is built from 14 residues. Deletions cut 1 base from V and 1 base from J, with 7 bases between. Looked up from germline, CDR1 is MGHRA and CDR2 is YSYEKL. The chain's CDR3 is CASSQGGWNTEAFF. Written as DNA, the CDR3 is TGCGCCAGCAGCCAAGGAGGGTGGAACACTGAAGCTTTCTTT.

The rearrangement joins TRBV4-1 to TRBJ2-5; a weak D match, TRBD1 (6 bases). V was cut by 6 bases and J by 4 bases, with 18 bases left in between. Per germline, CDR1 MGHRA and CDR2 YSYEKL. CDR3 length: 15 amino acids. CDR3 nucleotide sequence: TGCGCCAGCAGTTCAGACAGGTCAGGCAGAGAGACCCAGTACTTC. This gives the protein CASSSDRSGRETQYF.

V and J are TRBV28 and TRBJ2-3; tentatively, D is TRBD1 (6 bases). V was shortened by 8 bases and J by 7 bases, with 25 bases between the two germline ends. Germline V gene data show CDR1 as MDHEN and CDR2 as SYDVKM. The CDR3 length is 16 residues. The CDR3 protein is CASPETGERGTNTQYF. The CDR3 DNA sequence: TGTGCCAGCCCCGAAACCGGAGAAAGGGGGACGAATACGCAGTATTTT.

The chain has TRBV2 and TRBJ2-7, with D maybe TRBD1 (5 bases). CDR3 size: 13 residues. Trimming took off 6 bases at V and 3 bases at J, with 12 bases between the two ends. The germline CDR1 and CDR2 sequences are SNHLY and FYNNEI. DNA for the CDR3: TGTGCCAGCAGGGACGCCGACAGCTACGAGCAGTACTTC. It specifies CASRDADSYEQYF.

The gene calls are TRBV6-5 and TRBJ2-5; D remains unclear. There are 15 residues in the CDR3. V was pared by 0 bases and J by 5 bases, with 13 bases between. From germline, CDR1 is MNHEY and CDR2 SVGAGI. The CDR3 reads CASSYSMRPGETQYF. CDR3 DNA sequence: TGTGCCAGCAGTTACTCGATGCGGCCTGGGGAGACCCAGTACTTC.

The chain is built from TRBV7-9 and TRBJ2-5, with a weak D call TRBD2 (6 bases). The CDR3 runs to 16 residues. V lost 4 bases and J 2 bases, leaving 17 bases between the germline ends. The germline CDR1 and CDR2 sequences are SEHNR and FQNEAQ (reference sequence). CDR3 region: CASSSGPGLIQETQYF. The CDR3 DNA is TGTGCCAGCAGCTCAGGGCCGGGACTGATACAAGAGACCCAGTACTTC.

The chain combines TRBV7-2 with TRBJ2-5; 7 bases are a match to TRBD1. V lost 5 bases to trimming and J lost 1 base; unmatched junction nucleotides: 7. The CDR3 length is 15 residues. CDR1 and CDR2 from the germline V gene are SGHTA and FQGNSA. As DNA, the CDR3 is TGTGCCAGCAGCCCCAGGGACAGAACCCAAGAGACCCAGTACTTC. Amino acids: CASSPRDRTQETQYF.

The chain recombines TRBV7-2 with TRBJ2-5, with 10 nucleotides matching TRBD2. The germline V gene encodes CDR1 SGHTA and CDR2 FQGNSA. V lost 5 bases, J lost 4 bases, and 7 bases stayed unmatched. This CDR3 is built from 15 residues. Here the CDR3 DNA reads TGTGCCAGCAGCACATTAGCGGGAGGTCTAGAGACCCAGTACTTC. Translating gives CASSTLAGGLETQYF.

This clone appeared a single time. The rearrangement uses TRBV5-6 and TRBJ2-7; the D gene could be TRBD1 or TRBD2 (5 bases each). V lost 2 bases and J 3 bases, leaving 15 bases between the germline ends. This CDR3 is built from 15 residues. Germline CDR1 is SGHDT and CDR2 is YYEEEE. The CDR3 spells CASSFGGTPSYEQYF. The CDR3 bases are TGTGCCAGCAGCTTTGGGGGAACTCCAAGCTACGAGCAGTACTTC.

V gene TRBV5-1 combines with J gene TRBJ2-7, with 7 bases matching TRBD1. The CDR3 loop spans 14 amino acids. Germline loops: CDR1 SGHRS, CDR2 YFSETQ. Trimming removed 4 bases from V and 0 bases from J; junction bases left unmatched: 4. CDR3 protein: CASSVRDSSYEQYF. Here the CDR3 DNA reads TGCGCCAGCAGCGTCCGGGACAGCTCCTACGAGCAGTACTTC. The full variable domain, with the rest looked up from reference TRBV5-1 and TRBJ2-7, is KAGVTQTPRYLIKTRGQQVTLSCSPISGHRSVSWYQQTPGQGLQFLFEYFSETQRNKGNFPGRFSGRQFSNSRSEMNVSTLELGDSALYLCASSVRDSSYEQYFGPGTRLTVT.

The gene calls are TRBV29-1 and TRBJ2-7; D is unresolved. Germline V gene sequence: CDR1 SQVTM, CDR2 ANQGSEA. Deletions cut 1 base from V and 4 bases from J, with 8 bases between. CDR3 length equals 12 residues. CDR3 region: CSVEGVWYEQYF. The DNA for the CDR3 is TGCAGCGTTGAAGGGGTCTGGTACGAGCAGTACTTC.

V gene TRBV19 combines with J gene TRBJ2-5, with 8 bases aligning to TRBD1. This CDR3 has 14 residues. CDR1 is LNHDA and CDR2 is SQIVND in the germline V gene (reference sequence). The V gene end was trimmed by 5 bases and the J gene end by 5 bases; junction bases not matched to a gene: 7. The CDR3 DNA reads TGTGCCAGTAGTGTCGGACAGGGCCGCGAGACCCAGTACTTC. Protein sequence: CASSVGQGRETQYF.

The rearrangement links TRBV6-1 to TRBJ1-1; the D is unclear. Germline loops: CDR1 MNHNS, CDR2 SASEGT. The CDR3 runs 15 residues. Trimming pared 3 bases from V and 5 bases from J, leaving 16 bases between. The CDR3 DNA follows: TGTGCCAGCAGTGATCGGGCTACCCGGGCAACTGAAGCTTTCTTT. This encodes CASSDRATRATEAFF.

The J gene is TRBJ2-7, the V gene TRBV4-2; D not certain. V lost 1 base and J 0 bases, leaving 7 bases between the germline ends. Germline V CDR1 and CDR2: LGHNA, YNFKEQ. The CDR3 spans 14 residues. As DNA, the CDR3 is TGTGCCAGCAGCCAAGGCTCAAGCTCCTACGAGCAGTACTTC. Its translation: CASSQGSSSYEQYF.

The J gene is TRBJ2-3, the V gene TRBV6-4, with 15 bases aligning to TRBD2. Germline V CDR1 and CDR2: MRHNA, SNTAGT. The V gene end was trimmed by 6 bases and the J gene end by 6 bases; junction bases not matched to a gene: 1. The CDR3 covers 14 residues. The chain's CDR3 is CASSGLAGGDTQYF. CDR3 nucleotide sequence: TGTGCCAGCAGCGGACTAGCGGGAGGGGATACGCAGTATTTT.

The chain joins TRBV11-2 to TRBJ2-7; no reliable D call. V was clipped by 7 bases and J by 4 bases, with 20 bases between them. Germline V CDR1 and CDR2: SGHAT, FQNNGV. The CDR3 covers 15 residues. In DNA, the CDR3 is TGTGCCAGCACCTCCTCCCAGTACTGGTTGTACGAGCAGTACTTC. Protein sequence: CASTSSQYWLYEQYF.